This TCR beta chain was documented in a study of human T cells and chemical hapten exposure. Documented time point: patch test 3, about 24 weeks after DPC sensitization. Treatment in this sample: therapeutic diphenylcyclopropenone sensitization with weekly scalp DPC. Germline CDR1 SGHNT, CDR2 YYREEE (reference sequence). The CDR3 covers 14 residues. V trimming: 4 bases; J trimming: 6 bases; junction bases outside the gene matches: 5. With respect to this clonotype: Antigen: not known.

Study results and caveats: Large CDR3 similarity clusters arose significantly more often from expanded TCRs than from controls.

Via MiXCR, TCRdb re-called the RACE reads, giving one row per CDR3 protein. There are just under 65,000 distinct CDR3 sequences in the sample; about 10% occur only once, and roughly 2.3% lies in the top ten. The sequencing here drew on whole blood, taken in connection with sensitization to the hapten diphenylcyclopropenone (DPC). The chain couples TRBV5-4 to TRBJ2-1, with 9 nucleotides matching TRBD1. The TCR was taken from a woman in her 30s with alopecia areata. Some clones in this sample may be carry-over from other donors' samples. CDR3 region: CASSIGGQGNEQFF. The CDR3 region has the DNA TGTGCCAGCAGCATCGGGGGACAGGGCAATGAGCAGTTCTTC.